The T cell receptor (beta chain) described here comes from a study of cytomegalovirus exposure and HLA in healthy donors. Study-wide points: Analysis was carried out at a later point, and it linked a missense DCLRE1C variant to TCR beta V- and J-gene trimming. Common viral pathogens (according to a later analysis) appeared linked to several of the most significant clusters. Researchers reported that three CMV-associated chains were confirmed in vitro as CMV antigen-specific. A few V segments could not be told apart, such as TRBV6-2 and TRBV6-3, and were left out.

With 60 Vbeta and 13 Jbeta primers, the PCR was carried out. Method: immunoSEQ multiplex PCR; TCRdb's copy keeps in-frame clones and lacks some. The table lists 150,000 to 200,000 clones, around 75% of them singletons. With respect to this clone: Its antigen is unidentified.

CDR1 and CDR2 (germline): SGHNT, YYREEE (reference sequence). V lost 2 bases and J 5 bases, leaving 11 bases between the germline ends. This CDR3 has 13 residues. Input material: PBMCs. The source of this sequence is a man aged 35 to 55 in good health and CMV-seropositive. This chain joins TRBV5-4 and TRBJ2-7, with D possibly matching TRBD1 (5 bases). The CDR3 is CASSFRAENEQYF. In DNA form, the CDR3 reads TGTGCCAGCAGCTTCAGGGCGGAGAACGAGCAGTACTTC.